Below, 5 T cell receptor beta chains from the same sample are listed, as sequenced in a study of CD8+CD57+ T cells in acquired aplastic anemia. An expansion of CD8+CD57+ cells by flow cytometry had been shown in patients chosen for sequencing. TCR beta VDJ and CDR3 profiles were obtained from a genomic DNA template. From the reads, TCRdb called clonotypes with MiXCR, one entry per CDR3 protein. The sample has 110,000 or so distinct CDR3 sequences; over 55% are singletons. Input material: sorted CD4+, CD8+, or CD8+CD57+ T cells (not recorded which) from PBMCs. These receptors all stem from a human donor with aplastic anemia.

The gene calls are TRBV12-3 or TRBV12-4 and TRBJ2-7, with D possibly being TRBD2 (5 bases). The CDR3 contains 12 residues. Trimming pared 5 bases from V and 5 bases from J, leaving 10 bases between. The CDR3 protein is CASSPEGHEQYF. DNA for the CDR3: TGTGCCAGCAGTCCCGAGGGCCACGAGCAGTACTTC.

As for this clonotype: Just one base apart from a much larger clone, this may be a read error. This rearrangement joins TRBV5-4 to TRBJ2-1; D remains unclear. The CDR3 length is 13 residues. CDR1 and CDR2 (germline): SGHNT, YYREEE (reference sequence). V lost 4 bases, J lost 8 bases, and 13 bases lay in between. The CDR3 nucleotides are TGTGCCAGCAGCCAAGGACGGACCGATGAGCAGTTCTTC. This codes for CASSQGRTDEQFF.

In its sample, this clonotype was seen once. This rearrangement joins TRBV11-1 to TRBJ2-7; D may correspond to TRBD1 or TRBD2 (5 bases each). Looked up from germline, CDR1 is SGHAT and CDR2 is FQDESV (reference sequence). The CDR3 has 16 residues. Trimming shortened V by 7 bases and J by 0 bases, and 19 bases separated the two germline ends. This CDR3 is CASTRWGSRSSYEQYF. The CDR3 DNA sequence: TGTGCCAGCACTCGTTGGGGGTCGAGGAGCTCCTACGAGCAGTACTTC.

This clonotype was observed a handful of times. This sequence joins TRBV2 and TRBJ2-5, with D hard to call. The CDR3 runs 13 residues. Germline V gene data show CDR1 as SNHLY and CDR2 as FYNNEI. Trimming cost V 5 bases and J 2 bases, with 9 bases left between them. The CDR3 sequence: CASSLMGQETQYF. CDR3 DNA: TGTGCCAGCAGTTTAATGGGGCAAGAGACCCAGTACTTC.

This chain connects TRBV2 to TRBJ2-2; D is unclear. The CDR3 runs 12 residues. CDR1 SNHLY and CDR2 FYNNEI come from the germline V gene. Trimming left V 7 bases short and J 7 bases short, with 10 bases between. CDR3 sequence: CASTTRSGELFF. For the CDR3, the DNA is TGTGCCAGCACCACGAGAAGCGGGGAGCTGTTTTTT.